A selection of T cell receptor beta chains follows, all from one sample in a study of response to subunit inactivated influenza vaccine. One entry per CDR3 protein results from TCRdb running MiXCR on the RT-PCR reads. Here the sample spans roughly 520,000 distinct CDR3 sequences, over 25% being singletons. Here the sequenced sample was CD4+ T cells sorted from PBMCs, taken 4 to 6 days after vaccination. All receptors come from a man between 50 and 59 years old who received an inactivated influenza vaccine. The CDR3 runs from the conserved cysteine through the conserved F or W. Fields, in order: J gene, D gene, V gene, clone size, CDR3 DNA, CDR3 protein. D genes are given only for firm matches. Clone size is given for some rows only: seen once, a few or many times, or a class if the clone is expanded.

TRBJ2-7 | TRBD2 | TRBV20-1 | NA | TGCAGTGCTAGAGATCAGGATAGCGGGCCCGAGCAGTACTTC | CSARDQDSGPEQYF
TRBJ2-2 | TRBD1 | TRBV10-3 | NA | TGTGCCATCAACAGGGGGCGGGACACCGGGGAGCTGTTTTTT | CAINRGRDTGELFF
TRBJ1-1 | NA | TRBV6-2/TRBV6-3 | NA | TGTGCCAGCAGTTACCCCCCACAGAGTTTCGGGAAACCTGAAGCTTTCTTT | CASSYPPQSFGKPEAFF
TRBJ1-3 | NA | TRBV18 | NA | TGTGCCAGCTCACAGGGACCACAAAACACCATATATTTT | CASSQGPQNTIYF
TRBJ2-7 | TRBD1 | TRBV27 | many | TGTGCCAGCAGTTTGAGGGGGGCTGGGACAGGGGGCGCGAGGGCCTACGAGCAGTACTTC | CASSLRGAGTGGARAYEQYF
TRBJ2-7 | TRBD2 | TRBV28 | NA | TGTGCCAGCGGGACTAGCGGGGGGTCCTCCTACGAGCAGTACTTC | CASGTSGGSSYEQYF
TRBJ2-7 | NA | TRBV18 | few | TGTGCCAGCTCACCGACAGGTGGGGGTACCTACGAGCAGTACTTC | CASSPTGGGTYEQYF
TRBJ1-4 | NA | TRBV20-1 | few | TGCAGTGCTCTGGGGGCAACTAATGAAAAACTGTTTTTT | CSALGATNEKLFF
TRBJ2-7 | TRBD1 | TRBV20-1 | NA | TGCAGTGCTAGAGGCGGGACAGGAACCTACGAGCAGTACTTC | CSARGGTGTYEQYF
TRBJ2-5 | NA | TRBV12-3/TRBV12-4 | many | TGTGCCAGCAGTTGGGGGGCCCAAGAGACCCAGTACTTC | CASSWGAQETQYF
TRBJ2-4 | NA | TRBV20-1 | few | TGCAGTGCTACCGCTGGAGCGGAGGTAGCCAAAAACATTCAGTACTTC | CSATAGAEVAKNIQYF
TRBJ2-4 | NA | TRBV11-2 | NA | TGTGCCAGCAGCTTAACAGTTCCGCCGGCTAGCGTCAAAAACATTCAGTACTTC | CASSLTVPPASVKNIQYF
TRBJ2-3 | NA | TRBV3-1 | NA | TGTGCCTTCAGTCCACGAAGCGTTGGGCGGGGCACAGATACGCAGTATTTT | CAFSPRSVGRGTDTQYF
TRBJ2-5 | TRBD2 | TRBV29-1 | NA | TGCAGCGTCGGTTGGGGCGGGAGGGGCCGACAAGAGACCCAGTACTTC | CSVGWGGRGRQETQYF
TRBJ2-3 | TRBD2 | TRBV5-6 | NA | TGTGCCAGCAGCTTGTCTCTCCTAGCGGGGACCACAGATACGCAGTATTTT | CASSLSLLAGTTDTQYF
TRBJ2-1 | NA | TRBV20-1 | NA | TGCAGTGCCCCCATCGGAGCGGCTAACAATGAGCAGTTCTTC | CSAPIGAANNEQFF
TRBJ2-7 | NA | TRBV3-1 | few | TGTGCCAGCAGCCAAAACAGGCTCTCCTACGAGCAGTACTTC | CASSQNRLSYEQYF
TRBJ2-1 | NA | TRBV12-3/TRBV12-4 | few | TGTGCCAGCAGGGGATCGGGGTTCTCCTACAATGAGCAGTTCTTC | CASRGSGFSYNEQFF
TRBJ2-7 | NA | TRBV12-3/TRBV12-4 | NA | TGTGCCAGCAGCGCTAGTCCCTTTCGCGTGTACTTC | CASSASPFRVYF
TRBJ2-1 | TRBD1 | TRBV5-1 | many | TGCGCCAGCAGTCACGGACAGGGACTCTACAATGAGCAGTTCTTC | CASSHGQGLYNEQFF
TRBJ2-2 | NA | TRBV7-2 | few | TGTGCCAGCAGCTTATTACAGGGTGGCGGGGAGCTGTTTTTT | CASSLLQGGGELFF
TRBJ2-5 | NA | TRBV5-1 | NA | TGCGCCAGCAGCTTTCAGGGGGGCCAGTACCAAGAGACCCAGTACTTC | CASSFQGGQYQETQYF
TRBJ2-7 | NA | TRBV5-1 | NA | TGCGCCAGCAGCTCCAGGGCTAGGGAGGACGAGCAGTACTTC | CASSSRAREDEQYF
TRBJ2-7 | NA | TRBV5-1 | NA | TGCGCCAGCAGCTTACCTCGGTTCGGCTCCTACGAGCAGTACTTC | CASSLPRFGSYEQYF
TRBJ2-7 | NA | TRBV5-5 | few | TGTGCCAGCAGCTGGAATTGGATGGGGGCCTACGAGCAGTACTTC | CASSWNWMGAYEQYF
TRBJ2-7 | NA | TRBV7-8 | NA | TGTGCCAGCAGCTTAGGGGTAGGGCCCTCCTACGAGCTGTACTTC | CASSLGVGPSYELYF
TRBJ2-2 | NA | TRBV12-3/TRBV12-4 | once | TGTGCCATCCAGAAAGCCTACGGGGAGCTGTTTTTT | CAIQKAYGELFF
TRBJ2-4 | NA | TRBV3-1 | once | TGTGCCAGCAGCCAAGGGCGGATCCGCGTCTCCAAAAACATTCAGTACTTC | CASSQGRIRVSKNIQYF
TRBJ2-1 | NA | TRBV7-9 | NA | TGTGCCAGCAGCCCGCGGGGCGAGGATGAGCAGTTCTTC | CASSPRGEDEQFF
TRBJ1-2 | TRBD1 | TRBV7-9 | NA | TGTGCCAGCAGCTTATCATCAGGGGGCGGAGGCTACACCTTC | CASSLSSGGGGYTF
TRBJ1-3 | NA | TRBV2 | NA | TGTGCCAGCAACAACGTTCTGACAGCGGGAAACACCATATATTTT | CASNNVLTAGNTIYF
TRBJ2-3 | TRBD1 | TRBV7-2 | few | TGTGCCAGCAGCGCCGACAGGGCAGGTGGTTTAGATACGCAGTATTTT | CASSADRAGGLDTQYF
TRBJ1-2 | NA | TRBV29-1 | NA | TGCAGCGTTGTCGATCACGGGAACTATGGCTACACCTTC | CSVVDHGNYGYTF
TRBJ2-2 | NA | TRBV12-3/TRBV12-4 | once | TGTGCCAGCAGTTTCAACCTACTAGAGGTCGGGGAGCTGTTTTTT | CASSFNLLEVGELFF
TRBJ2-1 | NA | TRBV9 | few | TGTGCCAGCAGCGTGGGGGAGGTCAATGAGCAGTTCTTC | CASSVGEVNEQFF
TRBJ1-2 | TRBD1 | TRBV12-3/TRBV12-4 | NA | TGTGCCAGCAGTTTTTCCGGAGCAGGGGGCGACTATGGCTACACCTTC | CASSFSGAGGDYGYTF
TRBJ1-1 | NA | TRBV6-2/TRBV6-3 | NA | TGTGCCAGCAGTTCCCGGCGGGGGAACACTGAAGCTTTCTTT | CASSSRRGNTEAFF
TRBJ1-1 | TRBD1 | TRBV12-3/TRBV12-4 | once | TGTGCCAGCAGTGAAACCGGGACAGCTACTGCTGAAGCTTTCTTT | CASSETGTATAEAFF
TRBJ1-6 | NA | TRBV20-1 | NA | TGCAGTGCCGAGATCGGGAATTCACCCCTCCACTTT | CSAEIGNSPLHF
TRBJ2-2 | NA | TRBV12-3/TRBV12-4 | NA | TGTGCCAGTGCCTACATGGGGTCGGCCGGGGAGCTGTTTTTT | CASAYMGSAGELFF
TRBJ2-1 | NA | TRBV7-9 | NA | TGTGCCAGCAGCTTAGCTTCGCGTGACGATCGGTTCTTC | CASSLASRDDRFF
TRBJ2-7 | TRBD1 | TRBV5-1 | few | TGCGCCAGCAGAGTTGGACAGGGAAGTGGGAACGAGCAGTACTTC | CASRVGQGSGNEQYF
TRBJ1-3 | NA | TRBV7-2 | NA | TGTGCCAGCAGCCGCGGTGGGACTTCTGGAAACACCATATATTTT | CASSRGGTSGNTIYF
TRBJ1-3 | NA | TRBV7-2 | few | TGTGCCAGCAGCTTCGCGGGGTCAACTGGAAACACCATATATTTT | CASSFAGSTGNTIYF
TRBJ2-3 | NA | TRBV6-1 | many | TGTGCCAGCAGTCCCCGAAACAGGGCTCCAGATACGCAGTATTTT | CASSPRNRAPDTQYF
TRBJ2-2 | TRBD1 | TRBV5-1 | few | TGCGCCAGCAGCTTACAGGGGTCGAACACCGGGGAGCTGTTTTTT | CASSLQGSNTGELFF
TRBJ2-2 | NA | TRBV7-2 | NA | TGTGCCAGCAGCTTAGTCTGGGACACCGGGGAGCTGTTTTTT | CASSLVWDTGELFF
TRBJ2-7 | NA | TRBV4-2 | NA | TGTGCCAGCAGCCAAAGACCCGAAGCCTACCACGAGCAGTACTTC | CASSQRPEAYHEQYF
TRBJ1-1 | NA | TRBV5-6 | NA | TGTGCCAGCAGCAATAGGGACCTTAACACTGAAGCTTTCTTT | CASSNRDLNTEAFF
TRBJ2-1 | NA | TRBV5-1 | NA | TGCGCCAGCAGCTTGAGGAGGGGTTCCTACAATGAGCAGTTCTTC | CASSLRRGSYNEQFF
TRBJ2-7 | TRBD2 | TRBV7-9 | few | TGTGCCAGCAGCCCCCTTTCTAGCGGGCGTTCCTACGAGCAGTACTTC | CASSPLSSGRSYEQYF
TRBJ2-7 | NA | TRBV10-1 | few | TGCGCCAGCAGTGATACCACAGACCGATCCTACGAGCAGTACTTC | CASSDTTDRSYEQYF
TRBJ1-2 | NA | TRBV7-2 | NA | TGTGCCAGCAGCGCCCCCTTGGGTAGGGGGGGAAACTATGGCTACACCTTC | CASSAPLGRGGNYGYTF
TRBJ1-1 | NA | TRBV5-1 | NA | TGCGCCAGCAGCTTGGGACGGACGAACACTGAAGCTTTCTTT | CASSLGRTNTEAFF
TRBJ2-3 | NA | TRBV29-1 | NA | TGCAGCGTAGACAGGTTTGGAGATACGCAGTATTTT | CSVDRFGDTQYF
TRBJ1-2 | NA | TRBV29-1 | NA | TGCAGCGTTGCCACTACGACGGCTAACTATGGCTACACCTTC | CSVATTTANYGYTF
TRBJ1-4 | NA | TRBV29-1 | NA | TGCAGCGTTGAGTCACGACAGGAGGAAAAACTGTTTTTT | CSVESRQEEKLFF
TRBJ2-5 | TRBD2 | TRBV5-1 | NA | TGCGCCAGCAGCGGGACTAGCGGGGGCCTCTCAAGAACCCAGTACTTC | CASSGTSGGLSRTQYF
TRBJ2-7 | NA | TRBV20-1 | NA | TGCAGTGCCGGCTCAGGGAGAGACGAGCAGTACTTC | CSAGSGRDEQYF
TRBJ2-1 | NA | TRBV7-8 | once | TGTGCCAGCAGCTTAGCTCGGGGATTCACCTACAATGAGCAGTTCTTC | CASSLARGFTYNEQFF